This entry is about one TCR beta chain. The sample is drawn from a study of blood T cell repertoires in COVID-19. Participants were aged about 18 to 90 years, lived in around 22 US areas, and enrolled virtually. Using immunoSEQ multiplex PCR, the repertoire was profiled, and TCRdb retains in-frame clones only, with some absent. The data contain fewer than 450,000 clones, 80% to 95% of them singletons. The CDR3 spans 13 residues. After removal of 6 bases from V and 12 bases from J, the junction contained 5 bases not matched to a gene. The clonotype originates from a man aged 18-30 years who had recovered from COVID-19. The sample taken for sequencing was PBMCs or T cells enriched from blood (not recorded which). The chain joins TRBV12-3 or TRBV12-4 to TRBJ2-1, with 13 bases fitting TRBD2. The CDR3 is CASRGTSGARQFF. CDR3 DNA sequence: TGTGCCAGCAGGGGGACTAGCGGGGCGAGGCAGTTCTTC.